This T cell receptor beta chain came from a study of cytomegalovirus exposure and HLA in healthy donors (dated by TCRdb to about 2017). In the study overall: According to a later analysis, one platform produced both the roughly 120 validation repertoires and the roughly 640 repertoires of the first cohort. The aim of the study was to test whether cataloging public T cell receptors could identify signatures of past pathogen exposure. Along with the approximately 670-subject first cohort, a separate validation cohort of over 90 different subjects was used. High-throughput TCR immunosequencing, statistical association of individual TCRs with disease status, and machine learning were combined to predict cytomegalovirus infection status. Beyond this particular receptor, the publication reports: In a later analysis, TCRs clustered in the first cohort were found to also tend to co-occur in the 130 or so validation repertoires, with about 93% of cluster scores above 0. A few of the identified cytomegalovirus-associated TCR beta chains were confirmed in vitro to be specific for cytomegalovirus antigens. Most TCR sequences were observed very rarely across donors, whereas some public TCRs were present in many individuals. The authors suggested that the approach could potentially be extended to other disease states and immunological phenotypes. A later analysis had no HLA typing for the validation cohort, so co-occurrence there was scored across all 120 repertoires. The study listed approximately 150 TCR beta chains as associated with cytomegalovirus. The classifier was reported to diagnose cytomegalovirus status with high specificity and sensitivity in both the original cohort and the validation cohort.

Counted from cysteine to phenylalanine, this CDR3 has 11 amino acids. Solely the CDR3 DNA is kept, with 33 bases framed from the first base. V is reduced by 1 base and J by 5 bases, leaving a spacing of 5 bases between them. Based on the germline V gene (reference sequence), the CDR1 and CDR2 sequences are DFQATT and SNEGSKA. Regarding this clone: Its antigen target is currently unknown. Per-nucleotide qualities are absent, and no much larger clonotype sits a single base away.

Library preparation employed the immunoSEQ multiplex PCR assay. In the source study's methods: A statistical classification framework was built to diagnose cytomegalovirus status from the catalog of TCR beta chain sequences. As stored in TCRdb, this immuneACCESS dataset retains in-frame rearrangements with V and J assigned. A fraction of the clones does not appear; measured against another copy, unresolved V genes explain less than half of the discrepancy, and the remainder lacks a known reason. V, J and clone size were drawn from that table, and D and trimming were deduced from the DNA. Recorded for this sample are just under 75,000 clones; just under 95% of them occurred a single time. The ten largest clones add up to roughly 3.2% of the sample. The donors were included in the validation cohort of roughly 120 subjects, a group kept apart from the approximately 690-subject first cohort.

Here the chain combines TRBV20-1 and TRBJ2-5; the D segment cannot be called with confidence. The sequence came from a woman between 18 and 30 years old in good health and CMV-seropositive. Sequenced material: PBMCs. The nucleotide sequence is given as TGCAGTGCTAGAGTTTCTGAGACCCAGTACTTC. The translation is CSARVSETQYF.